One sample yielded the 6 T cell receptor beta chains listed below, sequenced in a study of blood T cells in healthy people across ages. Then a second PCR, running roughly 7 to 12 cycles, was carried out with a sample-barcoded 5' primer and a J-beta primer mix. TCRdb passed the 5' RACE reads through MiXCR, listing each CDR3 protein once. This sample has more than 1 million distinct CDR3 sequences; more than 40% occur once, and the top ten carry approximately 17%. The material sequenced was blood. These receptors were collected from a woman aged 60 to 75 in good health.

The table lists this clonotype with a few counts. CDR3 DNA sequence: TGTGCCAGCAGTTACCGACATCGGACTAGCGGGACCTACGAGCAGTACTTC. This encodes CASSYRHRTSGTYEQYF. The chain is built from TRBV6-5 and TRBJ2-7; 12 bases are a match to TRBD2. Per the germline V gene, CDR1 is MNHEY and CDR2 is SVGAGI. The ends lost 2 bases at V and 2 bases at J; junction bases unmatched: 7. The CDR3 covers 17 residues.

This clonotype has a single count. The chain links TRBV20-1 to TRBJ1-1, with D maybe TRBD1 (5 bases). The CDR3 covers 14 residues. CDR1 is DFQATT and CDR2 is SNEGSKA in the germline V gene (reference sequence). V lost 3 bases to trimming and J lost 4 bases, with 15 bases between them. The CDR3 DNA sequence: TGCAGTGCTAGCAAGGAGGGGAAGTTCACTGAAGCTTTCTTT. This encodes CSASKEGKFTEAFF.

The CDR3 loop is CASSLRQGVYNEQFF. In DNA, the CDR3 is TGTGCCAGCAGTTTAAGGCAGGGCGTCTACAATGAGCAGTTCTTC. This chain links TRBV12-3 or TRBV12-4 with TRBJ2-1; D possibly corresponds to TRBD1 (5 bases). The CDR3 spans 15 residues. The V gene lost 2 bases and the J gene lost 3 bases, with 11 bases spanning the gap.

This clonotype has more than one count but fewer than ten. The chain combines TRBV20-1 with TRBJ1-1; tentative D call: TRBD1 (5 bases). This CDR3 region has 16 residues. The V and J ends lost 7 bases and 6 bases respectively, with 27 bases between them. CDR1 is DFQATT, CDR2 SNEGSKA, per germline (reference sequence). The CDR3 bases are TGCAGTGTCGAAAGTGCTCTCCAGGGTGTAGGGGCTGAAGCTTTCTTT. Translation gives CSVESALQGVGAEAFF.

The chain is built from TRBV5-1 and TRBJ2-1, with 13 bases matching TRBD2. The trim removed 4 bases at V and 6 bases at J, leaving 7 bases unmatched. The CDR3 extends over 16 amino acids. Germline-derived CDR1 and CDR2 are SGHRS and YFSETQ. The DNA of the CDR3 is TGCGCCAGCAGCAACGGACTAGCGGGAGAGCGCAATGAGCAGTTCTTC. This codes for CASSNGLAGERNEQFF.

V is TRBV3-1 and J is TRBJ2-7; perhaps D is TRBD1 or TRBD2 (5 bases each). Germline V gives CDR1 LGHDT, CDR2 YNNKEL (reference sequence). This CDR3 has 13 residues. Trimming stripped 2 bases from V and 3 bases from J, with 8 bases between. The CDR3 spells CASSQQGRYEQYF. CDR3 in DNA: TGTGCCAGCAGCCAACAGGGACGCTACGAGCAGTACTTC.